This paragraph reports one T cell receptor beta chain. The antigen remains unidentified. Treatment described: roughly 19 received Ad26.COV2.S at low or high dose, single or two shots; about 5 received placebo; per-sample allocation not given. At day 63 after the first vaccine or placebo injection, samples were drawn. Profiling relied on immunoSEQ multiplex PCR, and the TCRdb table lists in-frame clones only, not all of them. The sample lists around 320,000 clones; 70% to 90% were seen once. The CDR3 covers 17 residues. Between the trimmed V and J ends, which lost 10 bases and 4 bases, there was a span of 28 bases. Germline-derived CDR1 and CDR2 are SEHNR and FQNEAQ (reference sequence). These data are taken from a study of Ad26.COV2.S vaccination and SARS-CoV-2 variants. Study information: In the study, Ad26.COV2.S was injected intramuscularly once, or twice 56 days apart.

Findings and caveats of the study: Overall T cell responses may have been underestimated by the analyses of TCR breadth and depth.

Specimen: peripheral blood, collected in a trial of Ad26.COV2.S vaccine versus placebo. The chain is built from TRBV7-9 and TRBJ2-5; D possibly uses TRBD1 or TRBD2 (5 bases each). This receptor was identified in a person between 18 and 65 years old who received the Ad26.COV2.S COVID-19 vaccine or a placebo. CDR3 nucleotide sequence: TGTGCCATCAATCAAGCCCGGGACCAGGCAATGGGAGAGACCCAGTACTTC. This codes for CAINQARDQAMGETQYF.